Shown below are 30 T cell receptor beta chains from a single sample sequenced in a study of T cell responses to AZD1222 COVID-19 vaccine. Libraries were prepared by immunoSEQ multiplex PCR; TCRdb keeps only in-frame clonotypes and omits some of them. The table lists approximately 90,000 clones, about 90% of them singletons. The sequencing here drew on peripheral blood, taken on day 0 of AZD1222 vaccination. The receptors here all came from an adult in good health.

The genes are TRBV5-1 and TRBJ1-6; TRBD1 matches at 8 bases. Germline V CDR1 and CDR2: SGHRS, YFSETQ. The junction had 8 bases not matched to a gene; V was cut back by 4 bases and J by 8 bases. The CDR3 spans 15 residues. This chain's CDR3 is CASSTRTGRDSPLHF. The CDR3 DNA reads TGCGCCAGCAGCACCCGGACAGGGAGAGATTCACCCCTCCACTTT.

The chain has TRBV2 and TRBJ2-4; possibly TRBD1 for D (5 bases). The germline gives CDR1 SNHLY, CDR2 FYNNEI. The CDR3 sequence is 11 residues long. Trimming shortened V by 6 bases and J by 8 bases, and 8 bases separated the two germline ends. CDR3 region: CASRATDIQYF. The CDR3 DNA reads as TGTGCCAGCAGAGCGACAGACATTCAGTACTTC. The variable domain in full, with the rest retrieved from reference TRBV2 and TRBJ2-4, is EPEVTQTPSHQVTQMGQEVILRCVPISNHLYFYWYRQILGQKVEFLVSFYNNEISEKSEIFDDQFSVERPDGSNFTLKIRSTKLEDSAMYFCASRATDIQYFGAGTRLSVL.

The chain uses TRBV19 and TRBJ1-4; perhaps TRBD1 as D (6 bases). The V gene lost 5 bases and the J gene lost 0 bases, with 10 bases spanning the gap. The V gene's germline CDR1 is LNHDA and CDR2 SQIVND (reference sequence). The CDR3 sequence is 15 residues long. This CDR3 reads CASSLGQTTNEKLFF. The CDR3 coding sequence is TGTGCCAGTAGTCTTGGACAGACAACTAATGAAAAACTGTTTTTT.

J is TRBJ2-3 and V is TRBV7-9; D perhaps matches TRBD1 (6 bases). Germline assignment: CDR1 SEHNR and CDR2 FQNEAQ (reference sequence). The CDR3 totals 15 residues. Trimming took off 7 bases at V and 0 bases at J, with 14 bases between the two ends. CDR3 sequence reads: CASNLGQLSTDTQYF. Written as DNA, the CDR3 is TGTGCCAGCAATCTCGGACAGTTGAGCACAGATACGCAGTATTTT.

The J gene is TRBJ2-5, the V gene TRBV24-1; D possibly corresponds to TRBD1 (6 bases). Germline V gene lookup returns CDR1 KGHDR and CDR2 SFDVKD. The length of the CDR3 is 13 residues. V lost 2 bases, J lost 3 bases, and 6 bases lay in between. The CDR3 loop is CATSDSGEETQYF. The CDR3 nucleotides read TGTGCCACCAGTGATTCAGGGGAAGAGACCCAGTACTTC.

The V and J genes are TRBV9 and TRBJ2-3; perhaps TRBD2 as D (6 bases). Germline V gene sequence: CDR1 SGDLS, CDR2 YYNGEE. V was clipped by 0 bases and J by 1 base, with 9 bases between them. The CDR3 has 15 amino acids. Here the CDR3 reads CASSVELAGTDTQYF. The CDR3 DNA reads TGTGCCAGCAGCGTAGAACTAGCTGGCACAGATACGCAGTATTTT.

This clone was observed once. The rearrangement uses TRBV6-4 and TRBJ2-2, with 7 nucleotides matching TRBD1. J was trimmed by 8 bases and V by 2 bases; bases with no gene match: 5. This CDR3 comprises 14 residues. Germline V gives CDR1 MRHNA, CDR2 SNTAGT. The CDR3 nucleotides read TGTGCCAGCAGTGACACAGGGGAGAAGGGGGAGCTGTTTTTT. Translated: CASSDTGEKGELFF.

The rearrangement links TRBV19 to TRBJ2-1, with D possibly being TRBD2 (6 bases). Germline lookup yields CDR1 LNHDA and CDR2 SQIVND (reference sequence). The CDR3 consists of 14 residues. Trimming cost V 10 bases and J 0 bases, with 13 bases left between them. CDR3 amino acids: CATSPGDSYNEQFF. The CDR3 DNA is TGTGCCACCTCCCCGGGGGACTCCTACAATGAGCAGTTCTTC.

The V call is TRBV6-6, the J call TRBJ1-3; D remains ambiguous. The V and J ends lost 6 bases and 0 bases respectively, with 18 bases between them. Germline CDR1 reads MNHNY; CDR2 reads SVGAGI (reference sequence). This CDR3 is 17 amino acids long. The DNA for the CDR3 is TGTGCCAGCAGCCGAGGTACATGGAGCTACTCTGGAAACACCATATATTTT. Translating gives CASSRGTWSYSGNTIYF.

This clone has only one observation. V usage is TRBV18 and J usage is TRBJ1-1, with D possibly matching TRBD1 (6 bases). CDR3 size: 16 residues. In germline, CDR1 is KGHSH, CDR2 LQKENI. V was trimmed by 0 bases and J by 10 bases, leaving 21 bases between them. The CDR3 DNA is TGTGCCAGCTCACCACCGGAGCGGATGGATAGGGGGATAGCTTTCTTT. Translation gives CASSPPERMDRGIAFF.

The chain uses TRBV6-5 and TRBJ1-2; D ambiguous. This CDR3 contains 13 residues. Deletions cut 6 bases from V and 6 bases from J, with 14 bases between. Germline V gene data show CDR1 as MNHEY and CDR2 as SVGAGI. The CDR3 sequence: CASSLQVLNGYTF. The CDR3 nucleotides read TGTGCCAGCAGCCTTCAGGTACTAAATGGCTACACCTTC.

The rearrangement joins TRBV2 to TRBJ2-3, with D perhaps matching TRBD2 (5 bases). The CDR3 extends over 13 amino acids. Trimming took off 6 bases at V and 5 bases at J, with 12 bases between the two ends. Germline V gives CDR1 SNHLY, CDR2 FYNNEI. The CDR3 loop is CASRREGRDTQYF. CDR3 nucleotides: TGTGCCAGCAGGAGGGAAGGACGAGATACGCAGTATTTT.

The genes are TRBV19 and TRBJ1-4; D possibly corresponds to TRBD1 (6 bases). Germline V lookup: CDR1 LNHDA, CDR2 SQIVND (reference sequence). This CDR3 spans 18 amino acids. Trimming took off 5 bases at V and 7 bases at J, with 26 bases between the two ends. CDR3 sequence: CASSPTPGHWFLAEKLFF. CDR3 bases: TGTGCCAGTAGTCCTACACCGGGACATTGGTTCCTGGCTGAAAAACTGTTTTTT.

The chain links TRBV18 to TRBJ2-7; D ambiguous. The ends were cut back, 0 bases at V and 9 bases at J, with 15 bases in the middle. CDR3 size: 14 residues. Germline V lookup: CDR1 KGHSH, CDR2 LQKENI. For the CDR3, the DNA is TGTGCCAGCTCACCACCGATTAGCTCTCTGGGGCAGTACTTC. Translation: CASSPPISSLGQYF.

This chain connects TRBV23-1 to TRBJ2-7; the match to TRBD2 covers 7 bases. TRBV23-1 is identified as an open reading frame with a role that is uncertain. V lost 3 bases and J lost 4; bases outside the gene matches: 12. The CDR3 is made up of 16 amino acids. CDR3 nucleotides: TGCGCCAGCAGTCAGCTCCCGGCCCCGGGGGGATACGAGCAGTACTTC. It is translated as CASSQLPAPGGYEQYF.

The rearrangement uses TRBV19 and TRBJ1-3; tentative D call: TRBD1 (5 bases). The CDR3 extends over 15 amino acids. V was trimmed by 6 bases and J by 0 bases, leaving 12 bases between them. CDR1 is LNHDA, CDR2 SQIVND, per germline (reference sequence). CDR3 nucleotides: TGTGCCAGTAGCCCGACAGTTTTCTCTGGAAACACCATATATTTT. Encoded protein: CASSPTVFSGNTIYF.

This sequence joins TRBV4-1 and TRBJ1-5, with D uncertain. The germline CDR1 and CDR2 sequences are MGHRA and YSYEKL. The CDR3 extends over 14 amino acids. The V gene lost 1 base and the J gene lost 6 bases, with 10 bases spanning the gap. The CDR3 DNA follows: TGCGCCAGCAGCCAAGTGGGTCTCGGTCAGCCCCAGCATTTT. This codes for CASSQVGLGQPQHF.

This rearrangement joins TRBV11-1 to TRBJ1-2; 7 nucleotides match TRBD1. Germline CDR1 reads SGHAT; CDR2 reads FQDESV (reference sequence). The CDR3 totals 13 residues. Trimming at V came to 5 bases and at J to 8 bases, leaving 8 bases not matched to a gene. The CDR3 nucleotides read TGTGCCAGCAGCCCTCAGGGGGTCGACGGCTACACCTTC. Amino acid sequence: CASSPQGVDGYTF.

The rearrangement links TRBV7-9 to TRBJ2-5; tentatively, D is TRBD2 (5 bases). The germline V and J ends were trimmed by 6 bases and 5 bases, with 13 bases remaining between them. The CDR3 extends over 13 amino acids. The germline V gene has CDR1 SEHNR and CDR2 FQNEAQ (reference sequence). CDR3 region: CASRSGVRETQYF. The CDR3 nucleotides are TGTGCCAGCAGATCCGGGGTCCGGGAGACCCAGTACTTC. Full variable domain (outside the CDR3, taken from reference TRBV7-9 and TRBJ2-5): DTGVSQNPRHKITKRGQNVTFRCDPISEHNRLYWYRQTLGQGPEFLTYFQNEAQLEKSRLLSDRFSAERPKGSFSTLEIQRTEQGDSAMYLCASRSGVRETQYFGPGTRLLVL.

This rearrangement joins TRBV7-9 to TRBJ1-5, with D possibly TRBD1 on 5 matching bases. The ends were cut back, 5 bases at V and 2 bases at J, with 16 bases in the middle. The CDR3 runs to 16 residues. Germline V gene lookup returns CDR1 SEHNR and CDR2 FQNEAQ (reference sequence). DNA of the CDR3: TGTGCCAGCAGCCCTACGGGAGGAGGGGGCAATCAGCCCCAGCATTTT. It codes for CASSPTGGGGNQPQHF.

CDR3 nucleotide sequence: TGTGCCAGCAGTTTTCAGTATGTAGGGACAGGGGGTTCACCCCTCCACTTT. Translating gives CASSFQYVGTGGSPLHF. The V call is TRBV27, the J call TRBJ1-6, with 11 bases aligning to TRBD1. Germline CDR1 is MNHEY and CDR2 is SMNVEV (reference sequence). Losses at the gene ends were 3 bases for V and 9 bases for J; bases not matched to a gene: 10. There are 17 residues in the CDR3.

The rearrangement uses TRBV4-1 and TRBJ1-1; 7 bases line up with TRBD1. Germline V gives CDR1 MGHRA, CDR2 YSYEKL. This CDR3 spans 14 amino acids. The V and J ends lost 4 bases and 3 bases, in that order; junction bases with no gene match: 5. In DNA form, the CDR3 reads TGCGCCAGCAGCCGAGCCGGACAGGACACTGAAGCTTTCTTT. Translated: CASSRAGQDTEAFF.

The chain uses TRBV6-1 and TRBJ1-3, with D hard to call. CDR1 MNHNS and CDR2 SASEGT come from the germline V gene. The CDR3 loop spans 15 amino acids. Trimming shortened V by 1 base and J by 0 bases, and 7 bases separated the two germline ends. As DNA, the CDR3 is TGTGCCAGCAGTGAAGGGGTCTACTCTGGAAACACCATATATTTT. This sequence encodes CASSEGVYSGNTIYF.

The rearrangement uses TRBV7-9 and TRBJ2-3, with a possible D match to TRBD2 (7 bases). Trimming left V 11 bases short and J 6 bases short, with 15 bases between. Germline assignment: CDR1 SEHNR and CDR2 FQNEAQ (reference sequence). This CDR3 region has 12 residues. CDR3 sequence (DNA): TGTGCCTCCCGGGGGGCAGGGGATACGCAGTATTTT. Its protein is CASRGAGDTQYF.

In its sample, this clone was seen a few times. CDR3 nucleotide sequence: TGTGCCAGCAGCTATAGCTCCTACGAGCAGTACTTC. Protein sequence: CASSYSSYEQYF. The chain carries TRBV28 and TRBJ2-7; no definite D call. Germline values: CDR1 MDHEN, CDR2 SYDVKM. V was shortened by 6 bases and J by 0 bases, with 6 bases between the two germline ends. The CDR3 is 12 residues long.

The chain links TRBV28 to TRBJ2-5; D assignment may be TRBD1 or TRBD2 (6 bases each). Trimming removed 9 bases from V and 5 bases from J, with 22 bases in between. Germline CDR1 and CDR2: MDHEN and SYDVKM. This CDR3 has 15 amino acids. In DNA, the CDR3 is TGTGCCAGTGAAAGAGGGGGGAGACGGTGGGAGACCCAGTACTTC. This translates into CASERGGRRWETQYF.

This clone appeared once. CDR3 in DNA: TGTGCCAGCAGACACACCCCGGCGGGCTCCGACACCGGGGAGCTGTTTTTT. Protein: CASRHTPAGSDTGELFF. This chain links TRBV11-3 with TRBJ2-2; D possibly corresponds to TRBD2 (5 bases). Germline V gene data show CDR1 as SGHNT and CDR2 as YENEEA. CDR3 length equals 17 residues. V dropped 6 bases and J dropped 3 bases, with 20 bases sitting between them.

The genes are TRBV5-1 and TRBJ1-2; no firm D call. Germline V gene lookup returns CDR1 SGHRS and CDR2 YFSETQ. This CDR3 comprises 20 residues. V was trimmed by 0 bases and J by 4 bases, leaving 28 bases between them. CDR3: CASSLDPASSQPPVSYGYTF. CDR3 DNA: TGCGCCAGCAGCTTGGATCCGGCTTCAAGTCAGCCGCCGGTGAGCTATGGCTACACCTTC.

This clone was seen a single time. V is TRBV29-1 and J is TRBJ2-7; the D call may be TRBD1 or TRBD2 (6 bases each). Trimming took off 3 bases at V and 0 bases at J, with 12 bases between the two ends. Germline V gives CDR1 SQVTM, CDR2 ANQGSEA. The CDR3 spans 14 residues. The CDR3 loop is CSVEPGGASYEQYF. The CDR3 bases are TGCAGCGTTGAGCCCGGGGGCGCCTCCTACGAGCAGTACTTC.

CDR3: CASSSSPSGRAHEQFF. CDR3 bases: TGTGCCAGCAGCTCCTCGCCTAGCGGGAGGGCCCATGAGCAGTTCTTC. This chain links TRBV27 with TRBJ2-1; 12 positions match TRBD2. Losses at the gene ends were 6 bases for V and 8 bases for J; bases not matched to a gene: 11. The CDR3 is 16 residues long. Germline CDR1 and CDR2: MNHEY and SMNVEV (reference sequence).